Each of the 19 T cell receptor beta chains below was sequenced from the same sample in a study of OX40 agonist ivuxolimab in advanced cancers. Only in-frame clones appear in the TCRdb table, and some are missing; sequencing was by immunoSEQ multiplex PCR. In the table there are some 74,000 clones, more than 75% of which are singletons. Sequenced here: CD4+ or CD8+ T cells sorted from blood, sampled in a trial of the OX40 agonist ivuxolimab. The receptors shown here come from an adult with an advanced solid tumor such as melanoma, head and neck, liver or kidney cancer.

A single count supports this clone. V and J are TRBV5-1 and TRBJ2-1, with 9 positions matching TRBD2. J lost 4 bases, V lost 4 bases, and 9 bases had no gene match. The CDR3 loop spans 16 amino acids. Germline V gene data show CDR1 as SGHRS and CDR2 as YFSETQ. CDR3 in amino acids: CASSPRTSANYNEQFF. The CDR3, as DNA: TGCGCCAGCAGCCCTCGGACTAGCGCGAATTACAATGAGCAGTTCTTC. Full variable domain (remainder filled in from reference TRBV5-1 and TRBJ2-1): KAGVTQTPRYLIKTRGQQVTLSCSPISGHRSVSWYQQTPGQGLQFLFEYFSETQRNKGNFPGRFSGRQFSNSRSEMNVSTLELGDSALYLCASSPRTSANYNEQFFGPGTRLTVL.

The chain is built from TRBV19 and TRBJ2-1, with 7 bases matching TRBD1. CDR3 size: 15 residues. Germline CDR1 is LNHDA and CDR2 is SQIVND (reference sequence). V dropped 5 bases and J dropped 4; count of bases not matched to a gene: 8. This chain's CDR3 is CASSEDRAIYNEQFF. Written as DNA, the CDR3 is TGTGCCAGTAGTGAAGACAGGGCCATTTACAATGAGCAGTTCTTC.

The V gene is TRBV5-1, the J gene TRBJ2-3, with D unresolved. The CDR3 has 17 residues. CDR1 is SGHRS and CDR2 is YFSETQ in the germline V gene. Deletions cut 3 bases from V and 2 bases from J, with 19 bases between. CDR3 sequence (DNA): TGCGCCAGCAGCTCGGTCCCCACGCAGGTAGTCACAGATACGCAGTATTTT. Residues: CASSSVPTQVVTDTQYF.

J is TRBJ2-3 and V is TRBV28, with D perhaps TRBD2 (6 bases). CDR3 length: 14 amino acids. V lost 5 bases and J lost 4, with 13 bases in between. Germline V lookup: CDR1 MDHEN, CDR2 SYDVKM. The CDR3 nucleotides are TGTGCCAGCAGTGACGGGAGTCGCGCAGATACGCAGTATTTT. It specifies CASSDGSRADTQYF.

The gene calls are TRBV5-1 and TRBJ2-1; tentatively, D is TRBD2 (10 bases). The CDR3 spans 16 residues. Trimming removed 7 bases from V and 7 bases from J, with 24 bases in between. Germline-derived CDR1 and CDR2 are SGHRS and YFSETQ. The CDR3 loop reads CASGTGTSARGNEQFF. Here the CDR3 DNA reads TGCGCCAGCGGGACAGGGACTAGCGCCCGGGGGAATGAGCAGTTCTTC.

The chain combines TRBV6-6 with TRBJ2-1; 10 nucleotides match TRBD2. V shed 8 bases, J shed 10 bases, and the junction held 8 bases outside the gene matches. Per the germline V gene, CDR1 is MNHNY and CDR2 is SVGAGI (reference sequence). The CDR3 length is 13 residues. CDR3 region: CASLAGVLQEQFF. The CDR3 nucleotides read TGTGCCAGCCTAGCGGGAGTATTACAAGAGCAGTTCTTC.

The chain carries TRBV7-2 and TRBJ1-1; 7 nucleotides align to TRBD1. Germline V gene data show CDR1 as SGHTA and CDR2 as FQGNSA. This CDR3 spans 16 amino acids. Trimming removed 2 bases from V and 2 bases from J; junction bases left unmatched: 8. CDR3 in amino acids: CASSLFQLGGNTEAFF. The CDR3 nucleotides are TGTGCCAGCAGCTTATTTCAACTAGGGGGCAACACTGAAGCTTTCTTT.

The chain carries TRBV7-2 and TRBJ2-7; TRBD1 is a possible D gene (6 bases). Germline lookup yields CDR1 SGHTA and CDR2 FQGNSA. The V and J ends lost 4 bases and 3 bases respectively, with 10 bases between them. There are 13 residues in the CDR3. The CDR3 DNA reads as TGTGCCAGCAGCTCCCCGACAGGCTACGAGCAGTACTTC. This encodes CASSSPTGYEQYF. The full variable domain, with the rest looked up from reference TRBV7-2 and TRBJ2-7, is GAGVSQSPSNKVTEKGKDVELRCDPISGHTALYWYRQSLGQGLEFLIYFQGNSAPDKSGLPSDRFSAERTGGSVSTLTIQRTQQEDSAVYLCASSSPTGYEQYFGPGTRLTVT.

Here the CDR3 reads CASSGNTNYGYTF. The CDR3 coding sequence is TGTGCCAGCAGCGGAAATACTAACTATGGCTACACCTTC. The J gene is TRBJ1-2, the V gene TRBV7-3; D unresolved. The CDR3 covers 13 residues. CDR1 and CDR2 from the germline V gene are SGHTA and FQGTGA. Trimming cost V 5 bases and J 0 bases, with 7 bases left between them. Together with reference TRBV7-3 and TRBJ1-2, the CDR3 gives the full variable domain: GAGVSQTPSNKVTEKGKYVELRCDPISGHTALYWYRQSLGQGPEFLIYFQGTGAADDSGLPNDRFFAVRPEGSVSTLKIQRTERGDSAVYLCASSGNTNYGYTFGSGTRLTVV.

V usage is TRBV5-4 and J usage is TRBJ1-2; D gene ambiguous. The CDR3 loop spans 15 amino acids. CDR1 and CDR2 from the germline V gene are SGHNT and YYREEE (reference sequence). Trimming stripped 6 bases from V and 0 bases from J, with 15 bases between. The CDR3 is CASTPGFSSNYGYTF. The CDR3, as DNA: TGTGCCAGCACCCCCGGGTTTTCCTCTAACTATGGCTACACCTTC.

The J gene is TRBJ2-7, the V gene TRBV19; 10 bases line up with TRBD1. Germline CDR1 LNHDA, CDR2 SQIVND (reference sequence). The J segment lost 1 base and the V segment lost 4 bases, leaving 4 bases of the junction unmatched. This CDR3 has 15 residues. The CDR3 sequence: CASSTGQGKSYEQYF. The CDR3 bases are TGTGCCAGTAGTACGGGACAGGGGAAGTCCTACGAGCAGTACTTC. The entire variable domain, with the rest obtained from reference TRBV19 and TRBJ2-7, is as follows: DGGITQSPKYLFRKEGQNVTLSCEQNLNHDAMYWYRQDPGQGLRLIYYSQIVNDFQKGDIAEGYSVSREKKESFPLTVTSAQKNPTAFYLCASSTGQGKSYEQYFGPGTRLTVT.

The genes are TRBV27 and TRBJ2-7; 10 bases are a match to TRBD2. The V and J ends lost 8 bases and 1 base, in that order; junction bases with no gene match: 8. The CDR3 is 15 residues long. Germline CDR1 and CDR2: MNHEY and SMNVEV (reference sequence). CDR3 sequence reads: CASAGGSGGSYEQYF. DNA of the CDR3: TGTGCCAGCGCGGGAGGTAGCGGGGGGTCCTACGAGCAGTACTTC.

The genes are TRBV7-3 and TRBJ2-2; D remains ambiguous. The CDR3 has 13 amino acids. CDR1 is SGHTA and CDR2 is FQGTGA in the germline V gene. Trimming pared 1 base from V and 6 bases from J, leaving 6 bases between. The CDR3 nucleotides read TGTGCCAGCAGCTTAATGAGCCCCGGGGAGCTGTTTTTT. This codes for CASSLMSPGELFF.

Notes on this clone: The junction shows a germline mismatch at one end, possibly a read error. This chain connects TRBV7-7 to TRBJ2-5; the D call may be TRBD1 or TRBD2 (5 bases each). From germline, CDR1 is SSHAT and CDR2 FNYEAQ (reference sequence). The CDR3 contains 13 residues. The CDR3 spells CASSFRDPGTQYF. DNA for the CDR3: TGTGCTAGCAGCTTTAGGGACCCAGGGACCCAGTACTTC.

The genes are TRBV7-9 and TRBJ2-3, with no clear D. This CDR3 is 13 amino acids long. Germline CDR1 is SEHNR and CDR2 is FQNEAQ (reference sequence). Trimming left V 0 bases short and J 8 bases short, with 9 bases between. CDR3 nucleotide sequence: TGTGCCAGCAGCTTAGCCTCGTTAGCTACGCAGTATTTT. Its translation: CASSLASLATQYF.

The chain combines TRBV4-1 with TRBJ1-5, with unresolved D. Deletions cut 4 bases from V and 0 bases from J, with 7 bases between. Germline lookup yields CDR1 MGHRA and CDR2 YSYEKL. This CDR3 has 14 residues. CDR3 loop: CASSRGDSNQPQHF. The CDR3 region has the DNA TGCGCCAGCAGCCGCGGGGATAGCAATCAGCCCCAGCATTTT.

J is TRBJ1-2 and V is TRBV5-1; 9 nucleotides match TRBD1. With 0 bases clipped from V and 7 bases from J, the junction kept 7 bases outside the gene matches. The CDR3 has 15 amino acids. The germline V gene has CDR1 SGHRS and CDR2 YFSETQ. The CDR3 loop reads CASSLAEQGARGYTF. The CDR3, as DNA: TGCGCCAGCAGCTTGGCCGAACAGGGGGCGCGTGGCTACACCTTC.

The CDR3 loop reads CASSLGTLGPFTQYF. For the CDR3, the DNA is TGTGCCAGCAGCCTCGGGACTCTTGGGCCATTTACGCAGTATTTT. The gene calls are TRBV7-6 and TRBJ2-3; tentative D call: TRBD2 (6 bases). The V gene lost 5 bases and the J gene lost 8 bases, with 20 bases spanning the gap. The CDR3 extends over 15 amino acids. Germline CDR1 SGHVS, CDR2 FNYEAQ.

The rearrangement links TRBV18 to TRBJ2-1; the D is unclear. Germline CDR1 reads KGHSH; CDR2 reads LQKENI. This CDR3 is built from 15 residues. Trimming cost V 1 base and J 9 bases, with 16 bases left between them. In DNA, the CDR3 is TGTGCCAGCTCACCACGGGATTACGTTATGGGTGAGCAGTTCTTC. Translated, it gives CASSPRDYVMGEQFF.